One and the same sample provided the 20 T cell receptor beta chains below, sequenced in a study of shared clonotypes between healthy human individuals. The assay was immunoSEQ multiplex PCR, and TCRdb's table has in-frame clones only and misses some. The table shows fewer than 150,000 clones, with around 71% occurring only once. What was sequenced was memory CD8+ T cells sorted from blood. The sample's subset: CD45RO+ cells pooled with CCR7-negative TemRA cells. The receptor set was obtained from a woman aged 30 to 39 in good health.

This clone is a singleton in its sample. V and J are TRBV14 and TRBJ2-5, with 9 bases fitting TRBD2. V shed 4 bases and J 4 bases; nucleotides not matched to a gene: 7. The germline V gene has CDR1 SGHDN and CDR2 FVKESK. This CDR3 has 15 amino acids. The CDR3 bases are TGTGCCAGCAGCCTACTTAATAGCGGGAGAGAGACCCAGTACTTC. The encoded protein is CASSLLNSGRETQYF.

This chain uses TRBV15 with TRBJ2-6; a weak D match, TRBD1 (5 bases). V was cut by 2 bases and J by 1 base, with 9 bases left in between. The CDR3 spans 16 residues. In germline, CDR1 is LNHNV, CDR2 YYDKDF (reference sequence). The CDR3 DNA is TGTGCCACCAGCAGATCCCAGGGTTCTGGGGCCAACGTCCTGACTTTC. Protein sequence: CATSRSQGSGANVLTF. The full variable domain, in which reference TRBV15 and TRBJ2-6 provide the parts outside the CDR3, is DAMVIQNPRYQVTQFGKPVTLSCSQTLNHNVMYWYQQKSSQAPKLLFHYYDKDFNNEADTPDNFQSRRPNTSFCFLDIRSPGLGDTAMYLCATSRSQGSGANVLTFGAGSRLTVL.

The chain links TRBV5-5 to TRBJ2-7, with D hard to call. The CDR3 sequence is 15 residues long. From germline, CDR1 is SGHKS and CDR2 YYEKEE (reference sequence). With 0 bases removed from V and 3 bases from J, the gap between germline ends came to 13 bases. CDR3 in amino acids: CASSLASSEYYEQYF. Written as DNA, the CDR3 is TGTGCCAGCAGCTTGGCCAGTTCGGAGTACTACGAGCAGTACTTC. The full variable domain, completed using reference TRBV5-5 and TRBJ2-7, is DAGVTQSPTHLIKTRGQQVTLRCSPISGHKSVSWYQQVLGQGPQFIFQYYEKEERGRGNFPDRFSARQFPNYSSELNVNALLLGDSALYLCASSLASSEYYEQYFGPGTRLTVT.

The gene calls are TRBV6-5 and TRBJ2-5; D remains unclear. With the DNA end fitting TRBJ2-7 better, the J assignment may be wrong. Germline CDR1 is MNHEY and CDR2 is SVGAGI. CDR3 size: 15 residues. This chain's CDR3 is CASSYSRDPPYEQYF. Written as DNA, the CDR3 is TGTGCCAGCAGTTACTCCCGTGATCCCCCCTACGAGCAGTACTTC.

J is TRBJ2-7 and V is TRBV19; 8 bases agree with TRBD2. Germline V lookup: CDR1 LNHDA, CDR2 SQIVND (reference sequence). CDR3 length: 14 amino acids. After removal of 2 bases from V and 5 bases from J, the junction contained 5 bases not matched to a gene. For the CDR3, the DNA is TGTGCCAGTAGTATACGTCGGGAGGGCAACGAGCAGTACTTC. This gives the protein CASSIRREGNEQYF.

This clone was found once. The V call is TRBV5-6, the J call TRBJ1-1; D gene uncertain. Per germline, CDR1 SGHDT and CDR2 YYEEEE. With 4 bases removed from V and 1 base from J, the gap between germline ends came to 23 bases. This CDR3 has 18 amino acids. The CDR3 DNA follows: TGTGCCAGCAGCCCAACACTTGGCGGGATCTGGAAGAACACTGAAGCTTTCTTT. It is translated as CASSPTLGGIWKNTEAFF. The full variable domain, completed using reference TRBV5-6 and TRBJ1-1, is DAGVTQSPTHLIKTRGQQVTLRCSPKSGHDTVSWYQQALGQGPQFIFQYYEEEERQRGNFPDRFSGHQFPNYSSELNVNALLLGDSALYLCASSPTLGGIWKNTEAFFGQGTRLTVV.

CDR3 sequence (DNA): TGCAGCGTCCTCTTAATAGGGGCCGCCTGGGTTGGCTACACCTTC. It translates to CSVLLIGAAWVGYTF. The chain recombines TRBV29-1 with TRBJ1-2, with D maybe TRBD1 (5 bases). Trimming took 6 bases from V and 7 from J, leaving 24 bases between them. This CDR3 has 15 residues. Germline-derived CDR1 and CDR2 are SQVTM and ANQGSEA. Full variable domain (outside the CDR3, taken from reference TRBV29-1 and TRBJ1-2): SAVISQKPSRDICQRGTSLTIQCQVDSQVTMMFWYRQQPGQSLTLIATANQGSEATYESGFVIDKFPISRPNLTFSTLTVSNMSPEDSSIYLCSVLLIGAAWVGYTFGSGTRLTVV.

The V call is TRBV19, the J call TRBJ1-6; D uncertain. Germline V gene sequence: CDR1 LNHDA, CDR2 SQIVND (reference sequence). CDR3 length: 13 residues. Trimming shortened V by 9 bases and J by 7 bases, and 13 bases separated the two germline ends. CDR3 sequence (DNA): TGTGCCAGCACCGACCAAGCAAATTCACCCCTCCACTTT. Residues: CASTDQANSPLHF.

The CDR3 loop reads CASSSVHSGANVLTF. In DNA, the CDR3 is TGTGCCAGCAGCTCGGTCCACTCTGGGGCCAACGTCCTGACTTTC. The rearrangement joins TRBV4-2 to TRBJ2-6; no definite D call. The CDR3 extends over 15 amino acids. Germline loops: CDR1 LGHNA, CDR2 YNFKEQ. V was trimmed by 5 bases and J by 0 bases, leaving 8 bases between them.

J is TRBJ2-1 and V is TRBV11-2; D gene uncertain. CDR1 is SGHAT and CDR2 is FQNNGV in the germline V gene. V was trimmed by 0 bases and J by 1 base, leaving 4 bases between them. The CDR3 runs to 14 residues. This CDR3 is CASSLEKSYNEQFF. DNA of the CDR3: TGTGCCAGCAGCTTAGAAAAGTCCTACAATGAGCAGTTCTTC.

Of note for this clone: A far larger clone is off by one base, so a read error is likely. This CDR3 is also generated by other DNA sequences in the sample. The V and J genes are TRBV6-1 and TRBJ2-5; 12 nucleotides agree with TRBD2. Germline CDR1 is MNHNS and CDR2 is SASEGT. There are 15 residues in the CDR3. V trimming: 2 bases; J trimming: 4 bases; junction bases outside the gene matches: 2. CDR3 amino acids: CASSELAGGPETQYF. The DNA for the CDR3 is TGTGCCAGCAGTGAACTAGCGGGAGGGCCAGAGACCCAGTACTTC.

The chain joins TRBV5-4 to TRBJ2-7; TRBD2 matches 14 bases. With V trimmed by 4 bases and J by 7 bases, 7 bases remained unmatched. CDR1 SGHNT and CDR2 YYREEE come from the germline V gene (reference sequence). The CDR3 runs to 15 residues. CDR3 sequence (DNA): TGTGCCAGCAGCCCCCCGGGACTAGCGGGAGATGAGCAGTACTTC. As protein: CASSPPGLAGDEQYF.

The chain links TRBV27 to TRBJ2-1, with 10 bases lining up with TRBD2. This CDR3 has 15 amino acids. V lost 5 bases to trimming and J lost 3 bases; unmatched junction nucleotides: 4. CDR1 and CDR2 (germline): MNHEY, SMNVEV (reference sequence). The DNA of the CDR3 is TGTGCCAGCAGTCCGGGACTAGCGAGCTACAATGAGCAGTTCTTC. Translating gives CASSPGLASYNEQFF.

The CDR3 coding sequence is TGTGCCAGCAGCGAAAGGGCGTACCATTACGAGCAGTACTTC. It yields the protein CASSERAYHYEQYF. The V call is TRBV9, the J call TRBJ2-7; D unclear. Looked up from germline, CDR1 is SGDLS and CDR2 is YYNGEE. The ends were cut back, 3 bases at V and 4 bases at J, with 14 bases in the middle. This CDR3 spans 14 amino acids.

This clone was seen once. CDR3 amino acids: CATSSPYFRDTNSPLHF. DNA for the CDR3: TGTGCCACCAGCAGCCCTTATTTCCGGGACACTAATTCACCCCTCCACTTT. J is TRBJ1-6 and V is TRBV15; D possibly corresponds to TRBD1 (6 bases). Germline values: CDR1 LNHNV, CDR2 YYDKDF (reference sequence). Trimming removed 3 bases from V and 6 bases from J, with 18 bases in between. The CDR3 runs to 17 residues. Supplemented by reference TRBV15 and TRBJ1-6, the full variable domain reads DAMVIQNPRYQVTQFGKPVTLSCSQTLNHNVMYWYQQKSSQAPKLLFHYYDKDFNNEADTPDNFQSRRPNTSFCFLDIRSPGLGDTAMYLCATSSPYFRDTNSPLHFGNGTRLTVT.

The chain uses TRBV7-9 and TRBJ1-2; the match to TRBD1 covers 7 bases. CDR1 SEHNR and CDR2 FQNEAQ come from the germline V gene (reference sequence). The CDR3 is 16 amino acids. J gave up 6 bases and V 1 base, and 11 bases lay outside the gene matches. The CDR3 reads CASSLGPGTVTNGYTF. The CDR3 DNA is TGTGCCAGCAGCTTAGGGCCCGGGACAGTAACAAATGGCTACACCTTC. Together with reference TRBV7-9 and TRBJ1-2, the CDR3 gives the full variable domain: DTGVSQNPRHKITKRGQNVTFRCDPISEHNRLYWYRQTLGQGPEFLTYFQNEAQLEKSRLLSDRFSAERPKGSFSTLEIQRTEQGDSAMYLCASSLGPGTVTNGYTFGSGTRLTVV.

The chain couples TRBV28 to TRBJ1-1; 7 bases are shared with TRBD1. V lost 2 bases and J lost 7; bases outside the gene matches: 7. The CDR3 contains 14 residues. The germline V gene has CDR1 MDHEN and CDR2 SYDVKM. In DNA, the CDR3 is TGTGCCAGCAGTTTAAAGGGGGCGGGAGGTGAAGCTTTCTTT. This sequence encodes CASSLKGAGGEAFF.

The chain has TRBV5-8 and TRBJ2-7; D might be TRBD1 (6 bases). The CDR3 is 14 residues long. Deletions cut 2 bases from V and 3 bases from J, with 12 bases between. Germline loops: CDR1 SGHTS, CDR2 YDEGEE. The CDR3 region is CASSLVTGGYEQYF. In DNA, the CDR3 is TGTGCCAGCAGCTTAGTGACAGGAGGCTACGAGCAGTACTTC.

V and J are TRBV5-1 and TRBJ2-1; 7 nucleotides match TRBD1. V shed 2 bases and J 4 bases; nucleotides not matched to a gene: 15. Germline CDR1 is SGHRS and CDR2 is YFSETQ. This CDR3 comprises 18 residues. CDR3 nucleotides: TGCGCCAGCAGCTTCGACAGGGATCGGTACCCTCTATACAATGAGCAGTTCTTC. Encoded protein: CASSFDRDRYPLYNEQFF.

A note on this clone: The sample contains more than one DNA sequence encoding this CDR3. This rearrangement joins TRBV9 to TRBJ1-4; 10 nucleotides align to TRBD1. The CDR3 totals 15 residues. V dropped 2 bases and J dropped 7; count of bases not matched to a gene: 5. In germline, CDR1 is SGDLS, CDR2 YYNGEE. CDR3 protein: CASSVAGTGVEKLFF. CDR3 nucleotide sequence: TGTGCCAGCAGCGTTGCCGGGACAGGGGTTGAAAAACTGTTTTTT.